Presented here are 5 T cell receptor beta chains from one specimen sequenced in a study of neurological immune-mediated disorders. TCRdb independently ran MiXCR on the 5' RACE reads; one entry per CDR3 protein. Seen here are over 50,000 distinct CDR3 sequences, 5.2% observed once, and the top ten hold about 5.3%. Sequenced input: PBMCs. These receptors were obtained from a human donor with multiple sclerosis. The donor label of this sample is uncertain.

Ten or more counts support this clonotype. The chain links TRBV6-6 to TRBJ2-3, with unresolved D. Trimming took 6 bases from V and 5 from J, leaving 9 bases between them. This CDR3 is 12 amino acids long. The V gene's germline CDR1 is MNHNY and CDR2 SVGAGI (reference sequence). The CDR3 region is CASSPRVDTQYF. The CDR3 nucleotides are TGTGCCAGCAGCCCCCGGGTAGATACGCAGTATTTT.

This clonotype was recorded at least ten times. The gene calls are TRBV10-3 and TRBJ2-2; TRBD1 matches at 10 bases. Germline CDR1 and CDR2: ENHRY and SYGVKD. The CDR3 runs to 17 residues. J gave up 4 bases and V 6 bases, and 11 bases lay outside the gene matches. The CDR3 loop is CAISRTGGGGSTGELFF. DNA of the CDR3: TGTGCCATCAGCCGGACAGGGGGAGGGGGAAGCACCGGGGAGCTGTTTTTT.

This clonotype was recorded many times. J is TRBJ2-5 and V is TRBV15; perhaps TRBD1 as D (6 bases). V dropped 2 bases and J dropped 1 base, with 11 bases sitting between them. The CDR3 is 15 residues long. CDR1 LNHNV and CDR2 YYDKDF come from the germline V gene (reference sequence). The CDR3 bases are TGTGCCACCAGCAGACCTCCGGACAGCCAAGAGACCCAGTACTTC. It specifies CATSRPPDSQETQYF. The full variable domain, rest sourced from reference TRBV15 and TRBJ2-5, is DAMVIQNPRYQVTQFGKPVTLSCSQTLNHNVMYWYQQKSSQAPKLLFHYYDKDFNNEADTPDNFQSRRPNTSFCFLDIRSPGLGDTAMYLCATSRPPDSQETQYFGPGTRLLVL.

Written as DNA, the CDR3 is TGTGCCAGCAGCTTATTCTGGCTAGCGGGGGAATACAATGAGCAGTTCTTC. This codes for CASSLFWLAGEYNEQFF. The chain has TRBV7-8 and TRBJ2-1, with TRBD2 matching 10 bases. Per the germline V gene, CDR1 is SGHVS and CDR2 is FQNEAQ. With 2 bases clipped from V and 4 bases from J, the junction kept 8 bases outside the gene matches. The length of the CDR3 is 17 residues.

This clonotype was counted many times. The J gene is TRBJ2-1, the V gene TRBV20-1; maybe TRBD1 (5 bases). Per the germline V gene, CDR1 is DFQATT and CDR2 is SNEGSKA (reference sequence). Trimming left V 5 bases short and J 7 bases short, with 6 bases between. This CDR3 is built from 10 residues. CDR3 DNA: TGCAGTGCTGGGGCTAATGAGCAGTTCTTC. Translation: CSAGANEQFF.